This T cell receptor beta chain was retrieved from a study of T-cell reconstitution after alpha-beta-depleted transplantation in children. Study findings and constraints: Certain patients had high TCRbeta diversity at day 60, and it came from recipient T cells and thymic progenitors that survived.

TCRbeta library preparation incorporated unique molecular identifiers. One entry per CDR3 protein results from TCRdb running MiXCR on the PCR reads. The sample lists fewer than 700,000 distinct CDR3 sequences, around 13% occurring once. Germline V gene sequence: CDR1 DFQATT, CDR2 SNEGSKA (reference sequence). V trimming: 5 bases; J trimming: 2 bases; junction bases outside the gene matches: 25. CDR3 length equals 20 residues. Regarding this clonotype: Its antigen is still unknown.

This clonotype originated in a male patient younger than 18 who had a stem cell transplant for acute myeloid leukemia, so the T cells may come from the graft donor. The chain combines TRBV20-1 with TRBJ2-3; TRBD2 matches at 7 bases. The sequenced sample was PBMCs, mostly from graft donor cells, obtained 360 days after TCRalphabeta/CD19-depleted stem cell transplant. The CDR3 protein is CSASDMKRDEDGAITDTQYF. DNA for the CDR3: TGCAGTGCTTCCGATATGAAGCGGGACGAGGATGGAGCCATCACAGATACGCAGTATTTT.